Below, 20 T cell receptor beta chains from the same sample are listed, as sequenced in a study of cytotoxic CD8 clonotypes in ibrutinib-treated CLL. Clones were read by immunoSEQ multiplex PCR, and TCRdb kept only the in-frame ones, dropping some. In the table there are 14,000 or so clones, around 68% of which are singletons. Sequenced material: PBMCs, taken before ibrutinib treatment. The source is a human donor with chronic lymphocytic leukemia.

In DNA, the CDR3 is TGCGCCAGCAGCCAAACTAGCGGGAGCTCCTACAATGAGCAGTTCTTC. Translating it yields CASSQTSGSSYNEQFF. The genes are TRBV4-3 and TRBJ2-1; 11 positions agree with TRBD2. The CDR3 runs 16 residues. The germline V gene has CDR1 LGHNA and CDR2 YSLEER. V gave up 2 bases and J gave up 0 bases; unmatched junction bases: 0.

V and J are TRBV28 and TRBJ1-2, with D hard to call. Germline V gene sequence: CDR1 MDHEN, CDR2 SYDVKM. CDR3 length: 15 residues. Trimming took off 5 bases at V and 5 bases at J, with 18 bases between the two ends. This chain's CDR3 is CASSPTAGPKYGYTF. The CDR3 region has the DNA TGTGCCAGCAGTCCCACGGCCGGACCGAAGTATGGCTACACCTTC.

There are a few counts of this clone. V usage is TRBV10-3 and J usage is TRBJ1-4, with D hard to call. CDR1 ENHRY and CDR2 SYGVKD come from the germline V gene. CDR3 length equals 11 residues. V was cut by 9 bases and J by 3 bases, with 5 bases left in between. The DNA of the CDR3 is TGTGCCATTGGGGCTAATGAAAAACTGTTTTTT. This codes for CAIGANEKLFF.

This sequence joins TRBV5-4 and TRBJ1-6, with D possibly being TRBD1 (5 bases). Trimming removed 9 bases at V and 13 bases at J, with 17 bases between. Germline CDR1 is SGHNT and CDR2 is YYREEE (reference sequence). CDR3 length equals 12 residues. The CDR3 bases are TGTGCCACCCGGGGTCCGGAGGGGCCCCTCCACTTT. This encodes CATRGPEGPLHF.

This clone was detected a few times. The chain combines TRBV27 with TRBJ1-5; D is unresolved. The V gene's germline CDR1 is MNHEY and CDR2 SMNVEV (reference sequence). Trimming pared 3 bases from V and 8 bases from J, leaving 8 bases between. The CDR3 extends over 12 amino acids. CDR3 region: CASSFLGEPQHF. CDR3 nucleotides: TGTGCCAGCAGTTTTCTCGGTGAGCCCCAGCATTTT.

The chain couples TRBV28 to TRBJ1-1; unclear D gene. The germline CDR1 and CDR2 sequences are MDHEN and SYDVKM. V shed 7 bases and J shed 8 bases, with 11 bases lying between them. The CDR3 extends over 11 amino acids. The CDR3 protein is CASTGPGEAFF. The CDR3 nucleotides are TGTGCCAGCACGGGCCCGGGGGAAGCTTTCTTT.

The V gene is TRBV6-1, the J gene TRBJ1-5; no clear D. From germline, CDR1 is MNHNS and CDR2 SASEGT. This CDR3 is 15 amino acids long. Trimming took off 8 bases at V and 0 bases at J, with 14 bases between the two ends. Here the CDR3 DNA reads TGTGCCAGCCTCTGGACTGCGGATAGCAATCAGCCCCAGCATTTT. The encoded protein is CASLWTADSNQPQHF.

This clone showed up just a few times. The J gene is TRBJ2-7, the V gene TRBV6-5; D may correspond to TRBD1 or TRBD2 (5 bases each). The germline V and J ends were trimmed by 2 bases and 5 bases, with 10 bases remaining between them. The CDR3 is 13 residues long. Per germline, CDR1 MNHEY and CDR2 SVGAGI. The CDR3 nucleotides are TGTGCCAGCAGTTACCCCGGGACCGACGAGCAGTACTTC. It translates to CASSYPGTDEQYF.

The chain is built from TRBV28 and TRBJ2-4, with a possible D match to TRBD1 (6 bases). Germline values: CDR1 MDHEN, CDR2 SYDVKM. Deletions cut 5 bases from V and 0 bases from J, with 14 bases between. This CDR3 is 16 amino acids long. The CDR3 DNA reads TGTGCCAGCAGTCCCCCAGGGGATCTAGCCAAAAACATTCAGTACTTC. Amino acids: CASSPPGDLAKNIQYF. Full variable domain (remainder filled in from reference TRBV28 and TRBJ2-4): DVKVTQSSRYLVKRTGEKVFLECVQDMDHENMFWYRQDPGLGLRLIYFSYDVKMKEKGDIPEGYSVSREKKERFSLILESASTNQTSMYLCASSPPGDLAKNIQYFGAGTRLSVL.

V is TRBV9 and J is TRBJ2-3; a possible D gene is TRBD2 (5 bases). CDR3 length: 17 amino acids. From germline, CDR1 is SGDLS and CDR2 YYNGEE. The germline V and J ends were trimmed by 0 bases and 0 bases, with 14 bases remaining between them. The CDR3 loop reads CASSVAAKGASTDTQYF. In DNA, the CDR3 is TGTGCCAGCAGCGTAGCAGCCAAGGGAGCCAGCACAGATACGCAGTATTTT.

The chain couples TRBV18 to TRBJ1-2; D unclear. Germline V gene lookup returns CDR1 KGHSH and CDR2 LQKENI. The CDR3 runs 16 residues. Trimming pared 1 base from V and 7 bases from J, leaving 19 bases between. The CDR3 nucleotides are TGTGCCAGCTCACCACTCGGTGGCGACGCCTCTAGTGGCTACACCTTC. This sequence encodes CASSPLGGDASSGYTF.

This chain uses TRBV11-1 with TRBJ2-5; either TRBD1 or TRBD2 may fit D (5 bases each). Looked up from germline, CDR1 is SGHAT and CDR2 is FQDESV (reference sequence). The V end lost 4 bases, the J end lost 5 bases, and 14 bases lay between the germline ends. This CDR3 contains 14 residues. The chain's CDR3 is CASSSGTRRETQYF. CDR3 sequence (DNA): TGTGCCAGCAGCTCCGGGACCCGGCGGGAGACCCAGTACTTC.

V usage is TRBV7-9 and J usage is TRBJ2-1; no clear D. Trimming removed 5 bases at V and 10 bases at J, with 12 bases between. This CDR3 comprises 12 residues. Germline V gene data show CDR1 as SEHNR and CDR2 as FQNEAQ (reference sequence). In nucleotides, the CDR3 is TGTGCCAGCAGCCAAGACCTCAACGAGCAGTTCTTC. It yields the protein CASSQDLNEQFF.

The gene calls are TRBV11-3 and TRBJ2-2; D is ambiguous. The CDR3 loop spans 13 amino acids. V was clipped by 4 bases and J by 4 bases, with 7 bases between them. Germline assignment: CDR1 SGHNT and CDR2 YENEEA. CDR3 sequence: CASSSFGTGELFF. Here the CDR3 DNA reads TGTGCCAGCAGCTCCTTTGGCACCGGGGAGCTGTTTTTT.

This CDR3 is CASRRGGLDTQYF. The CDR3 DNA is TGTGCCAGCCGCCGGGGGGGGCTGGATACGCAGTATTTT. The genes are TRBV14 and TRBJ2-3; 8 bases line up with TRBD2. The CDR3 contains 13 residues. The V and J ends lost 8 bases and 6 bases, in that order; junction bases with no gene match: 7. Germline V gene lookup returns CDR1 SGHDN and CDR2 FVKESK.

In this sample, this clone turned up once. V and J are TRBV10-3 and TRBJ2-1, with unresolved D. V was trimmed by 4 bases and J by 1 base, leaving 8 bases between them. Germline V gene data show CDR1 as ENHRY and CDR2 as SYGVKD. The CDR3 runs 14 residues. CDR3 residues: CAISALRSYNEQFF. Written as DNA, the CDR3 is TGTGCCATCAGTGCCCTGAGATCCTACAATGAGCAGTTCTTC.

About this clone itself: At one end, the junction sequence differs from germline, possibly due to a read error. This chain uses TRBV28 with TRBJ1-4; D may be TRBD1 (5 bases). The V gene's germline CDR1 is MDHEN and CDR2 SYDVKM. The CDR3 is made up of 15 amino acids. The CDR3 loop reads CAGSSPREEDEKLFF. DNA for the CDR3: TGTGCCGGCAGTTCGCCCAGGGAAGAGGATGAAAAACTGTTTTTT.

The rearrangement joins TRBV5-3 to TRBJ1-6; no clear D. TRBV5-3 is an open reading frame, and its role is uncertain. The V end lost 4 bases, the J end lost 4 bases, and 24 bases lay between the germline ends. The CDR3 has 19 residues. Here the CDR3 DNA reads TGTGCCAGAAGCCTCACGGCGAACCGGGCGCCAAAATATAATTCACCCCTCCACTTT. It codes for CARSLTANRAPKYNSPLHF.

The V call is TRBV5-6, the J call TRBJ2-3; the match to TRBD2 covers 9 bases. Germline CDR1 SGHDT, CDR2 YYEEEE. The CDR3 extends over 15 amino acids. The V and J ends lost 1 base and 3 bases, in that order; junction bases with no gene match: 3. The DNA of the CDR3 is TGTGCCAGCAGCTTGCCGCTAGCGGGGACAGATACGCAGTATTTT. Translated, it gives CASSLPLAGTDTQYF. Using reference TRBV5-6 and TRBJ2-3 for the parts outside the CDR3, the full variable domain is DAGVTQSPTHLIKTRGQQVTLRCSPKSGHDTVSWYQQALGQGPQFIFQYYEEEERQRGNFPDRFSGHQFPNYSSELNVNALLLGDSALYLCASSLPLAGTDTQYFGPGTRLTVL.

V usage is TRBV27 and J usage is TRBJ2-3; 15 bases line up with TRBD2. The CDR3 is made up of 18 amino acids. V was pared by 6 bases and J by 3 bases, with 10 bases of the junction left unmatched. Germline-derived CDR1 and CDR2 are MNHEY and SMNVEV (reference sequence). DNA for the CDR3: TGTGCCAGCAGCGGACCCACAGGGACTAGCGGGGGGACAGATACGCAGTATTTT. It translates to CASSGPTGTSGGTDTQYF.